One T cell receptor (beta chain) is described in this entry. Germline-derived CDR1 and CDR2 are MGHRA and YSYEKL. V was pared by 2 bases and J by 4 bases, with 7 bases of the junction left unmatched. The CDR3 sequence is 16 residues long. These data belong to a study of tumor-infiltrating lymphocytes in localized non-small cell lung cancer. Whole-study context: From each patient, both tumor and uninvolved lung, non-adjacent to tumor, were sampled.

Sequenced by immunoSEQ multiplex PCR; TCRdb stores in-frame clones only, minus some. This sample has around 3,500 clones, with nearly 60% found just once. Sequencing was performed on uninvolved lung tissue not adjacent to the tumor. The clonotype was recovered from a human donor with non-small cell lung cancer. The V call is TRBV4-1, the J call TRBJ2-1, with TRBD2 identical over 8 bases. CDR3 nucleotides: TGCGCCAGCAGCCAAACCCCTAGCGGGCTGTACAATGAGCAGTTCTTC. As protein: CASSQTPSGLYNEQFF.